These 8 T cell receptor beta chains came from one sample sequenced in a study of cytomegalovirus exposure and HLA in healthy donors. A multiplex PCR was run with 60 Vbeta primers and 13 Jbeta primers. Method: immunoSEQ multiplex PCR; TCRdb's copy keeps in-frame clones and lacks some. The sample carries 150,000 to 200,000 clones, around 78% recorded once. Sequenced material: PBMCs. Source of these receptors: a woman in her twenties or thirties in good health and CMV-seropositive.

This clone was recorded once. This rearrangement joins TRBV25-1 to TRBJ2-7, with 8 bases fitting TRBD1. CDR1 and CDR2 (germline): MGHDK, SYGVNS. Trimming cost V 8 bases and J 6 bases; bases outside gene matches: 9. This CDR3 comprises 13 residues. The CDR3 DNA reads TGTGCCAGCGACAGGGGTTATAAATCCGAGCAGTACTTC. Amino acids: CASDRGYKSEQYF.

The chain recombines TRBV27 with TRBJ2-7, with D possibly being TRBD1 (5 bases). The CDR3 covers 14 residues. CDR1 is MNHEY and CDR2 is SMNVEV in the germline V gene (reference sequence). V lost 2 bases and J lost 4, with 12 bases in between. The CDR3, as DNA: TGTGCCAGCAGTTTACTCCAGGGCCTTTACGAGCAGTACTTC. Translated, it gives CASSLLQGLYEQYF.

This chain joins TRBV18 and TRBJ2-6; TRBD2 is a possible D gene (6 bases). The CDR3 covers 17 residues. Germline CDR1 reads KGHSH; CDR2 reads LQKENI. The V end was cut by 3 bases, the J end by 1 base, with 13 bases between. The CDR3 sequence is CASSPPGGSSGANVLTF. In nucleotides, the CDR3 is TGTGCCAGCTCACCGCCCGGGGGTAGTTCTGGGGCCAACGTCCTGACTTTC. Using reference TRBV18 and TRBJ2-6 for the parts outside the CDR3, the full variable domain is NAGVMQNPRHLVRRRGQEARLRCSPMKGHSHVYWYRQLPEEGLKFMVYLQKENIIDESGMPKERFSAEFPKEGPSILRIQQVVRGDSAAYFCASSPPGGSSGANVLTFGAGSRLTVL.

This chain uses TRBV5-6 with TRBJ1-6; D might be TRBD1 (6 bases). CDR1 is SGHDT and CDR2 is YYEEEE in the germline V gene. CDR3 length: 15 residues. Between the trimmed V and J ends, which lost 5 bases and 4 bases, there was a span of 13 bases. CDR3: CASSTGTPYNSPLHF. The DNA for the CDR3 is TGTGCCAGCAGTACCGGGACACCGTATAATTCACCCCTCCACTTT.

This clone was observed a single time. This chain links TRBV4-3 with TRBJ1-2; 7 bases fit TRBD1. The germline CDR1 and CDR2 sequences are LGHNA and YSLEER. The trim removed 0 bases at V and 14 bases at J, leaving 12 bases unmatched. The CDR3 spans 14 residues. CDR3 protein: CASSQDGTALRLTF. The CDR3 DNA reads as TGCGCCAGCAGCCAAGATGGGACAGCCCTCAGATTGACCTTC.

This clone was detected only a few times. The chain combines TRBV27 with TRBJ1-1; 8 bases agree with TRBD1. The germline V gene encodes CDR1 MNHEY and CDR2 SMNVEV (reference sequence). V lost 10 bases and J lost 4; bases outside the gene matches: 5. CDR3 size: 12 residues. CDR3 sequence (DNA): TGTGCCACTCAAACAGGGGGCACTGAAGCTTTCTTT. Translation: CATQTGGTEAFF.

This clone was seen only once. The V call is TRBV28, the J call TRBJ1-5; TRBD1 agrees at 7 bases. V shed 3 bases, J shed 4 bases, and the junction held 9 bases outside the gene matches. The CDR3 contains 16 residues. The V gene's germline CDR1 is MDHEN and CDR2 SYDVKM. The CDR3 DNA follows: TGTGCCAGCAGTTTTATAGGCAGGGGGAGAAATCAGCCCCAGCATTTT. Translating gives CASSFIGRGRNQPQHF.

The CDR3 reads CASSWTGQGQPQHF. The CDR3 DNA reads TGTGCCAGCAGTTGGACAGGGCAAGGTCAGCCCCAGCATTTT. The chain recombines TRBV28 with TRBJ1-5, with 8 bases aligning to TRBD1. This CDR3 contains 14 residues. J was trimmed by 6 bases and V by 4 bases; bases with no gene match: 5. CDR1 is MDHEN, CDR2 SYDVKM, per germline.